This record covers a single T cell receptor beta chain. Its antigen is unidentified. The source of the sample is a study of human T cells and chemical hapten exposure. The time point here: patch test 1, 2 weeks after DPC sensitization. Stated treatment: therapeutic diphenylcyclopropenone sensitization with weekly scalp DPC. Every donor had alopecia and was 18 to 70 years old; all were suitable for DPC. Germline V lookup: CDR1 MNHNY, CDR2 SVGAGI (reference sequence). V was clipped by 7 bases and J by 3 bases; unmatched bases: 5. CDR3 length: 15 residues. Study outcomes and limitations: Significantly more large CDR3 similarity clusters were formed by expanded TCRs than by controls.

TCRdb analysed the RACE reads with MiXCR anew, one entry per CDR3 protein. The table lists 45,000 to 60,000 distinct CDR3 sequences, approximately 8.6% of them singletons. The rearrangement joins TRBV6-6 to TRBJ2-1; TRBD2 agrees at 11 bases. The TCR originated in a woman aged 40 to 49 with alopecia areata. Some clones in this sample may be carry-over from other donors' samples. Here the sequenced sample was whole blood, taken in connection with sensitization to the hapten diphenylcyclopropenone (DPC). In nucleotides, the CDR3 is TGTGCCAGCAACATTCTAGCGGGGGGCTACAATGAGCAGTTCTTC. Translated: CASNILAGGYNEQFF.